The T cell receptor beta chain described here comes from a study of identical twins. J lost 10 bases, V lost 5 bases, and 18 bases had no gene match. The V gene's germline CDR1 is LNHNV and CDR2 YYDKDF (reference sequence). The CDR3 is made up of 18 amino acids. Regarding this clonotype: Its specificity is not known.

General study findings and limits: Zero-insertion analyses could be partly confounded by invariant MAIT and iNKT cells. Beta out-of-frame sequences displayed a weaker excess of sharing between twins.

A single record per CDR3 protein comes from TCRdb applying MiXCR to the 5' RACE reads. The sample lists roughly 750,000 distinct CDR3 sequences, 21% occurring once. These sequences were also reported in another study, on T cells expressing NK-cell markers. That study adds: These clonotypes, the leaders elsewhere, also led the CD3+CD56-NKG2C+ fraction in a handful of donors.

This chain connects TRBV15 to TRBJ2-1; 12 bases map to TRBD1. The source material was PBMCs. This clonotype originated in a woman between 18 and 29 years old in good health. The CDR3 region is CATSYYLIRDRGRLEQFF. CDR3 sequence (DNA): TGTGCCACCAGCTACTACCTAATACGGGACAGGGGGCGCTTAGAGCAGTTCTTC. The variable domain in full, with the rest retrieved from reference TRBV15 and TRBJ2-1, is DAMVIQNPRYQVTQFGKPVTLSCSQTLNHNVMYWYQQKSSQAPKLLFHYYDKDFNNEADTPDNFQSRRPNTSFCFLDIRSPGLGDTAMYLCATSYYLIRDRGRLEQFFGPGTRLTVL.